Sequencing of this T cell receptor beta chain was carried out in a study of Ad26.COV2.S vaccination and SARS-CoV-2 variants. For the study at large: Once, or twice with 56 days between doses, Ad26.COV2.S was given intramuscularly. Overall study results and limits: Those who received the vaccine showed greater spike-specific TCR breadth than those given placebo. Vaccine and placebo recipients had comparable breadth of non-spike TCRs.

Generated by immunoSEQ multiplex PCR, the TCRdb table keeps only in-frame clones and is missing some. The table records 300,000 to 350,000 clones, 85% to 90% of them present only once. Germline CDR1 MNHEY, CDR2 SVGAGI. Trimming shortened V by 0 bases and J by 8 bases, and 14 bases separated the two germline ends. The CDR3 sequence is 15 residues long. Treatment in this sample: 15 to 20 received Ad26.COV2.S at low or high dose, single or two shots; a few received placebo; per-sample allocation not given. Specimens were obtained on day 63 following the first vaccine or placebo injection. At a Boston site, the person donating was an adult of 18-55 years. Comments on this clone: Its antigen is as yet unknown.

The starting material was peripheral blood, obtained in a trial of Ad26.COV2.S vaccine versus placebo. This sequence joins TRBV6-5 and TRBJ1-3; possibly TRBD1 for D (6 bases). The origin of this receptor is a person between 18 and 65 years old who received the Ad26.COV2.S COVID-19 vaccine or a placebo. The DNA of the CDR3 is TGTGCCAGCAGTTACTCGTACAGGGAGATATACACCATATATTTT. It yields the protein CASSYSYREIYTIYF.